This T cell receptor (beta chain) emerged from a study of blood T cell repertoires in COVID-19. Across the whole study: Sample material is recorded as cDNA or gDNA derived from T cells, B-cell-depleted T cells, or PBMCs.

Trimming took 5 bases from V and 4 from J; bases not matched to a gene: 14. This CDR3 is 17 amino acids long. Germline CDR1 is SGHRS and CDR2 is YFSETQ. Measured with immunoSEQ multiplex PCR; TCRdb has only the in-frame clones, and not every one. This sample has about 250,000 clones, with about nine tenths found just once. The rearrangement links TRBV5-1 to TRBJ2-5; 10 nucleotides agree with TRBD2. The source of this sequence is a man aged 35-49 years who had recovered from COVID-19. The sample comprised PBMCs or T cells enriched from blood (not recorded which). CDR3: CASRGGLAGGRGETQYF. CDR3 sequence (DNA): TGCGCCAGCAGGGGTGGATTAGCGGGAGGCCGGGGAGAGACCCAGTACTTC.